This T cell receptor beta chain originates from a study of graft-versus-host responses after intestinal transplantation. Background on the study: Grafts were multivisceral, liver-intestinal, or isolated intestinal.

Study outcomes and limitations: Researchers found peak circulating GvH clone levels linked to early post-transplant HvG declines. The study found high graft-versus-host to host-versus-graft clonal ratios in allografts of patients with graft-donor T cell macrochimerism.

The assay was immunoSEQ multiplex PCR, and TCRdb's table has in-frame clones only and misses some. The table records some 87,000 clones, 90% to 95% of them present only once. A remark on this clone: The antigen is not known.

V lost 6 bases, J lost 0 bases, and 8 bases stayed unmatched. This CDR3 comprises 16 residues. Germline CDR1 is MDHEN and CDR2 is SYDVKM. The receptor's source is a human donor who was the organ donor for an intestinal transplant. This chain links TRBV28 with TRBJ2-3; TRBD2 aligns across 8 bases. Sample: unstimulated CD8+ T cells sorted from spleen or lymph node cells, taken before transplant. The CDR3 reads CASSTGGGLSTDTQYF. For the CDR3, the DNA is TGTGCCAGCAGCACCGGGGGGGGGTTGAGCACAGATACGCAGTATTTT.